The 18 T cell receptor beta chains below all came from one sample that was sequenced in a study of regulatory T cells in long-lasting Graves disease. Time point defined: newly diagnosed GD, antithyroid drugs for less than 3 months. RNA extracted from PBMCs served as the sequencing template. According to the study, TCR beta libraries were built with iRepertoire HTBI primers and CDR3-region Arm-PCR. TCRdb reprocessed the multiplex PCR reads via MiXCR and lists one record per CDR3 protein. The sample holds hundreds of thousands of distinct CDR3 sequences; about 13% are singletons and the top ten take 8% to 10%. The same data also contributed to another study, on T cells in Graves' hyperthyroidism and ophthalmopathy.

The source material was peripheral blood mononuclear cells (PBMCs), sampled at new diagnosis, from a patient treated with antithyroid drugs. The receptors were gathered from a man aged 30 to 45 with Graves disease.

This clonotype came up a few times. The genes are TRBV20-1 and TRBJ2-2; tentative D call: TRBD2 (6 bases). Germline assignment: CDR1 DFQATT and CDR2 SNEGSKA (reference sequence). The CDR3 is 18 residues long. With 0 bases removed from V and 2 bases from J, the gap between germline ends came to 19 bases. The CDR3 loop is CSARDDISWEANTGELFF. The CDR3 DNA follows: TGCAGTGCTAGAGATGATATTTCTTGGGAGGCTAACACCGGGGAGCTGTTTTTT.

This clonotype came up many times. The rearrangement uses TRBV27 and TRBJ2-2, with D uncertain. The CDR3 runs 13 residues. The V gene lost 6 bases and the J gene lost 0 bases, with 5 bases spanning the gap. Germline V CDR1 and CDR2: MNHEY, SMNVEV (reference sequence). CDR3 region: CASSLSNTGELFF. CDR3 DNA: TGTGCCAGCAGCTTGTCGAACACCGGGGAGCTGTTTTTT.

This clonotype was counted at least ten times. The V and J genes are TRBV25-1 and TRBJ2-1; the D call may be TRBD1 or TRBD2 (5 bases each). With 10 bases removed from V and 4 bases from J, the gap between germline ends came to 11 bases. Germline V lookup: CDR1 MGHDK, CDR2 SYGVNS. The CDR3 covers 12 residues. This CDR3 is CATGTEYNEQFF. DNA of the CDR3: TGTGCCACCGGGACGGAGTACAATGAGCAGTTCTTC. Looking up the rest from reference TRBV25-1 and TRBJ2-1 gives the full variable domain: EADIYQTPRYLVIGTGKKITLECSQTMGHDKMYWYQQDPGMELHLIHYSYGVNSTEKGDLSSESTVSRIRTEHFPLTLESARPSHTSQYLCATGTEYNEQFFGPGTRLTVL.

This clonotype has at least ten counts. The V and J genes are TRBV2 and TRBJ2-3; D is uncertain. The CDR3 contains 13 residues. Per germline, CDR1 SNHLY and CDR2 FYNNEI. The germline V and J ends were trimmed by 6 bases and 4 bases, with 11 bases remaining between them. CDR3 nucleotide sequence: TGTGCCAGCAGAGCGTTTTTGGCAGATACGCAGTATTTT. Translation: CASRAFLADTQYF.

This clonotype occurred a few times. As the CDR3 is not closed by the conserved phenylalanine or tryptophan, this likely results from a read error. V and J are TRBV27 and TRBJ1-6, with 8 bases aligning to TRBD1. Per germline, CDR1 MNHEY and CDR2 SMNVEV (reference sequence). The CDR3 spans 16 residues. V trimming: 6 bases; J trimming: 13 bases; junction bases outside the gene matches: 17. CDR3 loop: CASSRGQGGLGVPLHL. CDR3 DNA sequence: TGTGCCAGCAGCCGAGGACAGGGAGGCCTGGGAGTTCCCCTCCACCTT.

This clonotype was observed a handful of times. The chain has TRBV6-2 or TRBV6-3 and TRBJ2-1; 7 positions match TRBD1. The germline V gene encodes CDR1 MNHEY and CDR2 SVGEGT. Trimming took 4 bases from V and 0 from J; bases not matched to a gene: 3. This CDR3 has 15 residues. The CDR3 DNA reads as TGTGCCAGCAGTTCTGGACAGGTCTCCTACAATGAGCAGTTCTTC. Its protein product is CASSSGQVSYNEQFF.

This clonotype was observed a handful of times. This chain uses TRBV19 with TRBJ2-7; D assignment may be TRBD1 or TRBD2 (6 bases each). Germline V gene sequence: CDR1 LNHDA, CDR2 SQIVND (reference sequence). The V and J ends lost 6 bases and 1 base respectively, with 22 bases between them. The CDR3 is made up of 17 amino acids. CDR3 residues: CASSPIRGASASYEQYF. The CDR3 DNA reads TGTGCCAGTAGCCCAATCAGGGGAGCTAGCGCATCCTACGAGCAGTACTTC.

Details on this clonotype: A much larger clone lies one base from this, so it may be a read error. The chain carries TRBV11-1 and TRBJ2-1, with D maybe TRBD2 (6 bases). CDR3 size: 14 residues. The V gene's germline CDR1 is SGHAT and CDR2 FQDESV (reference sequence). V lost 3 bases to trimming and J lost 8 bases, with 14 bases between them. The CDR3 DNA sequence: TGTGCCAGCAGCTTCAGCCGGGGGAACGATGAGCAGTTCTTC. Translated, it gives CASSFSRGNDEQFF. The full variable domain, completed using reference TRBV11-1 and TRBJ2-1, is EAEVAQSPRYKITEKSQAVAFWCDPISGHATLYWYRQILGQGPELLVQFQDESVVDDSQLPKDRFSAERLKGVDSTLKIQPAELGDSAMYLCASSFSRGNDEQFFGPGTRLTVL.

This clonotype appeared many times. This rearrangement joins TRBV12-3 or TRBV12-4 to TRBJ2-3; D is possibly TRBD2 (6 bases). V shed 6 bases and J shed 3 bases, with 13 bases lying between them. The CDR3 runs 14 residues. In DNA form, the CDR3 reads TGTGCCAGCAGACCGGGACTCGAAACAGATACGCAGTATTTT. Amino acid sequence: CASRPGLETDTQYF.

Worth noting for this clonotype: One base away lies a much larger clone, so this may be a sequencing read error. This chain links TRBV30 with TRBJ1-1; no clear D. Germline V gene sequence: CDR1 GTSNPN, CDR2 SVGIG (reference sequence). V lost 2 bases, J lost 1 base, and 14 bases lay in between. The CDR3 spans 15 residues. CDR3 protein: CAWSMPDLGNTEAFF. In DNA form, the CDR3 reads TGTGCCTGGAGTATGCCAGACTTGGGGAACACTGAAGCTTTCTTT.

DNA of the CDR3: TGTGCCAGCAGCTCGGGACTAGCGGGAGGCGATACGCAGTATTTT. This gives the protein CASSSGLAGGDTQYF. J is TRBJ2-3 and V is TRBV5-8; 15 nucleotides line up with TRBD2. CDR1 is SGHTS and CDR2 is YDEGEE in the germline V gene. The CDR3 totals 15 residues. The trim removed 3 bases at V and 6 bases at J, leaving 2 bases unmatched.

This clonotype has a count of ten or more. J is TRBJ2-2 and V is TRBV3-1; 12 nucleotides match TRBD2. Trimming took 1 base from V and 3 from J; bases not matched to a gene: 3. Per the germline V gene, CDR1 is LGHDT and CDR2 is YNNKEL (reference sequence). This CDR3 spans 17 amino acids. CDR3 sequence reads: CASSQGLAGVYTGELFF. As DNA, the CDR3 is TGTGCCAGCAGCCAAGGACTAGCGGGAGTATACACCGGGGAGCTGTTTTTT.

V and J are TRBV20-1 and TRBJ2-1, with D unclear. Trimming pared 0 bases from V and 6 bases from J, leaving 15 bases between. The germline V gene has CDR1 DFQATT and CDR2 SNEGSKA (reference sequence). CDR3 length equals 15 residues. For the CDR3, the DNA is TGCAGTGCTAGAGATCTGGTGGAGAGGCTCAATGAGCAGTTCTTC. Encoded protein: CSARDLVERLNEQFF.

This chain uses TRBV10-2 with TRBJ2-3, with D perhaps assigned TRBD1 or TRBD2 (6 bases each). The CDR3 loop spans 16 amino acids. Germline CDR1 WSHSY, CDR2 SAAADI. V lost 0 bases to trimming and J lost 0 bases, with 10 bases between them. CDR3 coding DNA: TGCGCCAGCAGTGAGTCAGGGGGGTCTAGCACAGATACGCAGTATTTT. The encoded protein is CASSESGGSSTDTQYF.

This clonotype was found many times. The rearrangement uses TRBV15 and TRBJ2-1; 11 bases map to TRBD2. Trimming at V came to 9 bases and at J to 4 bases, leaving 8 bases not matched to a gene. The CDR3 is 15 amino acids. The germline CDR1 and CDR2 sequences are LNHNV and YYDKDF (reference sequence). The DNA for the CDR3 is TGTGCCACAAAAGACGGGACTAGCGGTTACAATGAGCAGTTCTTC. Translated: CATKDGTSGYNEQFF.

V usage is TRBV5-1 and J usage is TRBJ2-1; TRBD2 is a possible D gene (5 bases). The V end was cut by 3 bases, the J end by 6 bases, with 19 bases between. The CDR3 extends over 16 amino acids. Germline values: CDR1 SGHRS, CDR2 YFSETQ. The chain's CDR3 is CASSSDLPGLSNEQFF. Written as DNA, the CDR3 is TGCGCCAGCAGCTCGGACCTCCCGGGATTGAGCAATGAGCAGTTCTTC.

Note on this clonotype: A far larger clone is one base from this, pointing to a likely read error. The chain combines TRBV28 with TRBJ2-5; TRBD2 agrees at 11 bases. CDR1 and CDR2 from the germline V gene are MDHEN and SYDVKM. The CDR3 totals 14 residues. DNA for the CDR3: TGTGCCACCTATGGACTAGCGGGCGACAATGAGCGGTTCTTC. Encoded protein: CATYGLAGDNERFF.

This clonotype was recorded a few times. It may be a read error: a sequence one base away is much more abundant. The chain combines TRBV20-1 with TRBJ2-3, with D tentatively TRBD1 (6 bases). CDR1 and CDR2 (germline): DFQATT, SNEGSKA (reference sequence). The CDR3 sequence is 14 residues long. DNA for the CDR3: TGCAGGGGGGCTGGGCTACCACTCACAGATACGCGGTATTTT. Amino acids: CRGAGLPLTDTRYF.